These 28 T cell receptor beta chains came from one sample sequenced in a study of T cell repertoires in cytomegalovirus infection. MiXCR, run by TCRdb on the reads, gives a single entry per CDR3 protein. Found here are over 200,000 distinct CDR3 sequences, approximately 13% of them singletons; the top ten hold 7% to 9.5%. Sequencing was done on a sample of PBMCs. The receptors shown here come from a human donor in good health (CMV status not recorded). Some clones in this sample may be carry-over from other donors' samples.

The chain combines TRBV29-1 with TRBJ2-2; possible D gene TRBD1, 5 bases. V lost 3 bases, J lost 4 bases, and 9 bases lay in between. CDR1 is SQVTM, CDR2 ANQGSEA, per germline. The CDR3 runs to 13 residues. This chain's CDR3 is CSVDWGSTGELFF. The DNA for the CDR3 is TGCAGCGTTGATTGGGGCTCCACCGGGGAGCTGTTTTTT.

In this sample, this clonotype turned up many times. The V gene is TRBV6-2 or TRBV6-3, the J gene TRBJ2-1, with 10 positions matching TRBD2. The germline V gene encodes CDR1 MNHEY and CDR2 SVGEGT. J lost 0 bases, V lost 6 bases, and 11 bases had no gene match. The CDR3 covers 18 residues. CDR3 nucleotides: TGTGCCAGCAGGAGAATCGGACTAGCGGACCACTCCTACAATGAGCAGTTCTTC. This gives the protein CASRRIGLADHSYNEQFF.

This clonotype was seen ten or more times. CDR3: CASSLRDRVFGEQFF. DNA of the CDR3: TGTGCCAGCAGCTTACGGGACAGGGTTTTCGGTGAGCAGTTCTTC. The chain is built from TRBV7-2 and TRBJ2-1; 9 bases line up with TRBD1. The CDR3 sequence is 15 residues long. V gave up 2 bases and J gave up 9 bases; unmatched junction bases: 8. Germline V gene sequence: CDR1 SGHTA, CDR2 FQGNSA. The variable domain in full, with the rest retrieved from reference TRBV7-2 and TRBJ2-1, is GAGVSQSPSNKVTEKGKDVELRCDPISGHTALYWYRQSLGQGLEFLIYFQGNSAPDKSGLPSDRFSAERTGGSVSTLTIQRTQQEDSAVYLCASSLRDRVFGEQFFGPGTRLTVL.

This clonotype has a count of ten or more. This chain uses TRBV7-6 with TRBJ2-7, with D maybe TRBD2 (6 bases). The ends were cut back, 2 bases at V and 5 bases at J, with 13 bases in the middle. This CDR3 comprises 14 residues. CDR1 and CDR2 from the germline V gene are SGHVS and FNYEAQ. The CDR3 sequence: CASSLSSVVNEQYV. In nucleotides, the CDR3 is TGTGCCAGCAGCTTATCTAGCGTAGTGAACGAGCAGTACGTC.

This clonotype appeared a few times. The chain employs TRBV7-8 and TRBJ1-1; a possible D gene is TRBD1 (6 bases). V was pared by 6 bases and J by 1 base, with 9 bases between. Looked up from germline, CDR1 is SGHVS and CDR2 is FQNEAQ. The CDR3 is 13 amino acids. The CDR3 is CASRGGSNTEAFF. The CDR3 bases are TGTGCCAGCAGAGGGGGATCGAACACTGAAGCTTTCTTT.

The J gene is TRBJ1-2, the V gene TRBV2; D gene unclear. Looked up from germline, CDR1 is SNHLY and CDR2 is FYNNEI. This CDR3 is built from 8 residues. V shed 5 bases and J shed 14 bases, with 6 bases lying between them. CDR3 sequence: CASSSGTF. The CDR3 nucleotides read TGTGCCAGCAGTTCTGGTACCTTC.

This clonotype was counted a few times. The chain recombines TRBV7-9 with TRBJ2-7; TRBD1 is a possible D gene (5 bases). Per germline, CDR1 SEHNR and CDR2 FQNEAQ (reference sequence). V was cut by 0 bases and J by 3 bases, with 12 bases left in between. The length of the CDR3 is 15 residues. The CDR3 spells CASSLALSGIYEQYF. The CDR3 DNA sequence: TGTGCCAGCAGCTTAGCGCTGTCAGGGATCTACGAGCAGTACTTC. The whole variable domain, filled in from reference TRBV7-9 and TRBJ2-7, reads DTGVSQNPRHKITKRGQNVTFRCDPISEHNRLYWYRQTLGQGPEFLTYFQNEAQLEKSRLLSDRFSAERPKGSFSTLEIQRTEQGDSAMYLCASSLALSGIYEQYFGPGTRLTVT.

The CDR3 here is CSARGPSDYTAEPQHF. The DNA for the CDR3 is TGCAGTGCTAGAGGGCCCAGCGACTACACTGCGGAGCCCCAGCATTTT. The chain uses TRBV20-1 and TRBJ1-5; D unclear. Germline V gene data show CDR1 as DFQATT and CDR2 as SNEGSKA (reference sequence). This CDR3 contains 16 residues. The V gene lost 1 base and the J gene lost 8 bases, with 21 bases spanning the gap.

This clonotype has a handful of counts. The genes are TRBV11-2 and TRBJ1-5; maybe TRBD1 (5 bases). Trimming cost V 8 bases and J 4 bases, with 15 bases left between them. CDR1 SGHAT and CDR2 FQNNGV come from the germline V gene. The CDR3 length is 14 residues. Here the CDR3 reads CASPHGAPNQPQHF. Here the CDR3 DNA reads TGTGCCAGCCCCCACGGGGCCCCAAATCAGCCCCAGCATTTT.

The chain couples TRBV28 to TRBJ1-5; D may be TRBD1 (5 bases). The V end was cut by 7 bases, the J end by 4 bases, with 14 bases between. Germline values: CDR1 MDHEN, CDR2 SYDVKM. This CDR3 region has 14 residues. The CDR3 DNA reads TGTGCCAGCACCCTACAGGCGGGAAATCAGCCCCAGCATTTT. Amino acids: CASTLQAGNQPQHF.

This clonotype was observed many times. The chain uses TRBV7-6 and TRBJ2-3; D unclear. Germline CDR1 and CDR2: SGHVS and FNYEAQ. V lost 3 bases to trimming and J lost 1 base, with 8 bases between them. This CDR3 contains 14 residues. The CDR3 coding sequence is TGTGCCAGCAGCTTGTTAGGCGGCACAGATACGCAGTATTTT. This gives the protein CASSLLGGTDTQYF.

This clonotype was counted a few times. Written as DNA, the CDR3 is TGCAGTGCTAGTATTTTAGCGGGGCAGGACTCACCCCTCCACTTT. Its protein product is CSASILAGQDSPLHF. The chain is built from TRBV20-1 and TRBJ1-6, with D perhaps TRBD1 (5 bases). The germline V gene has CDR1 DFQATT and CDR2 SNEGSKA (reference sequence). This CDR3 has 15 residues. Deletions cut 3 bases from V and 10 bases from J, with 19 bases between.

Ten or more counts support this clonotype. The gene calls are TRBV4-1 and TRBJ1-1; unclear D gene. The germline V and J ends were trimmed by 1 base and 2 bases, with 8 bases remaining between them. Germline V gene lookup returns CDR1 MGHRA and CDR2 YSYEKL. This CDR3 has 14 amino acids. CDR3 bases: TGCGCCAGCAGCCAAGGAGCATCTAACACTGAAGCTTTCTTT. Protein product: CASSQGASNTEAFF.

A note on this clonotype: A much larger clone differs by one base, so this may be a read error. The J gene is TRBJ2-7, the V gene TRBV7-2; possible D gene TRBD1, 6 bases. With 5 bases removed from V and 3 bases from J, the gap between germline ends came to 14 bases. This CDR3 contains 14 residues. CDR1 and CDR2 from the germline V gene are SGHTA and FQGNSA. The CDR3 spells CASSLQGSGYEQYF. The CDR3 nucleotides are TGTGCCAGCAGCCTTCAGGGGTCTGGCTACGAGCAGTACTTC. Combining the CDR3 with reference TRBV7-2 and TRBJ2-7 gives the whole variable domain GAGVSQSPSNKVTEKGKDVELRCDPISGHTALYWYRQSLGQGLEFLIYFQGNSAPDKSGLPSDRFSAERTGGSVSTLTIQRTQQEDSAVYLCASSLQGSGYEQYFGPGTRLTVT.

V and J are TRBV19 and TRBJ2-1; 7 bases map to TRBD1. The CDR3 totals 16 residues. Germline V gives CDR1 LNHDA, CDR2 SQIVND (reference sequence). With 7 bases clipped from V and 3 bases from J, the junction kept 12 bases outside the gene matches. The CDR3: CASTRDPGTVYNEQFF. DNA of the CDR3: TGTGCCAGTACACGGGATCCGGGGACAGTCTACAATGAGCAGTTCTTC.

As to this clonotype: A much larger clone differs by one base, so this may be a read error. The CDR3 ends on some other residue instead of the conserved phenylalanine or tryptophan, so this is likely a read error. CDR3 in amino acids: CASTERKSSYNEQFL. CDR3 DNA: TGTGCCAGCACCGAGAGGAAGAGCTCCTACAATGAGCAGTTCTTA. V usage is TRBV6-6 and J usage is TRBJ2-1, with D uncertain. The CDR3 is made up of 15 amino acids. Trimming took 7 bases from V and 0 from J, leaving 13 bases between them. Per the germline V gene, CDR1 is MNHNY and CDR2 is SVGAGI (reference sequence).

This clonotype has at least ten counts. The V call is TRBV7-6, the J call TRBJ2-7, with 11 positions matching TRBD2. V was pared by 3 bases and J by 4 bases, with 2 bases of the junction left unmatched. CDR1 SGHVS and CDR2 FNYEAQ come from the germline V gene. The CDR3 has 14 residues. The CDR3 is CASSFLAGGYEQYF. As DNA, the CDR3 is TGTGCCAGCAGCTTTCTAGCGGGAGGTTACGAGCAGTACTTC.

This clonotype came up a few times. The chain links TRBV29-1 to TRBJ2-5, with D maybe TRBD2 (7 bases). Deletions cut 5 bases from V and 3 bases from J, with 13 bases between. Looked up from germline, CDR1 is SQVTM and CDR2 is ANQGSEA. The CDR3 is 13 residues long. CDR3 DNA sequence: TGCAGCGTTTTACAGGGAGGGGAAGAGACCCAGTACTTC. It codes for CSVLQGGEETQYF.

The chain joins TRBV7-3 to TRBJ1-1; TRBD1 aligns across 7 bases. This CDR3 contains 14 residues. Germline CDR1 SGHTA, CDR2 FQGTGA. The V segment lost 2 bases and the J segment 3 bases; nucleotides outside the gene matches: 3. CDR3 protein: CASSLRQGDTEAFF. The CDR3 bases are TGTGCCAGCAGCTTACGACAGGGTGACACTGAAGCTTTCTTT.

This clonotype was detected ten times or more. The chain has TRBV6-4 and TRBJ2-1; D gene ambiguous. Germline values: CDR1 MRHNA, CDR2 SNTAGT. There are 14 residues in the CDR3. V gave up 4 bases and J gave up 1 base, with 8 bases separating them. As DNA, the CDR3 is TGTGCCAGCAGTGTCGATTCGTCCTACAATGAGCAGTTCTTC. It encodes CASSVDSSYNEQFF.

This clonotype showed up just a few times. The chain recombines TRBV29-1 with TRBJ2-3, with 9 nucleotides matching TRBD2. CDR1 is SQVTM, CDR2 ANQGSEA, per germline. This CDR3 region has 16 residues. J gave up 6 bases and V 0 bases, and 10 bases lay outside the gene matches. The CDR3 spells CSVEDIRGGARDTQYF. The CDR3 nucleotides are TGCAGCGTTGAAGATATTCGCGGGGGGGCCAGGGATACGCAGTATTTT.

This clonotype was detected ten times or more. The chain joins TRBV7-2 to TRBJ2-7; TRBD1 or TRBD2 may be the D gene (5 bases each). The germline CDR1 and CDR2 sequences are SGHTA and FQGNSA. V shed 5 bases and J shed 6 bases, with 20 bases lying between them. The CDR3 is 15 residues long. The CDR3 spells CASSGAPGTLSEQYF. CDR3 sequence (DNA): TGTGCCAGCAGCGGGGCCCCCGGGACCCTCAGCGAGCAGTACTTC.

This clonotype was observed at least ten times. The genes are TRBV7-9 and TRBJ1-2, with D unclear. V lost 0 bases and J lost 3, with 8 bases in between. Germline assignment: CDR1 SEHNR and CDR2 FQNEAQ (reference sequence). CDR3 length: 14 amino acids. CDR3 protein: CASSLAAGYYGYTF. The DNA of the CDR3 is TGTGCCAGCAGCTTAGCTGCCGGCTACTATGGCTACACCTTC.

The chain recombines TRBV27 with TRBJ2-1, with 7 positions matching TRBD1. V was clipped by 5 bases and J by 10 bases; unmatched bases: 8. Per the germline V gene, CDR1 is MNHEY and CDR2 is SMNVEV (reference sequence). The CDR3 covers 13 residues. For the CDR3, the DNA is TGTGCCAGCAGTATCCAGGGGGTAGAGGAGCAGTTCTTC. Translating gives CASSIQGVEEQFF.

V and J are TRBV7-3 and TRBJ2-3; 15 bases align to TRBD2. CDR1 and CDR2 from the germline V gene are SGHTA and FQGTGA. The CDR3 covers 16 residues. The J segment lost 6 bases and the V segment lost 5 bases, leaving 6 bases of the junction unmatched. CDR3 sequence: CASSTGLAGGPDTQYF. The CDR3 DNA follows: TGTGCCAGCAGCACTGGACTAGCGGGAGGGCCGGATACGCAGTATTTT.

This clonotype was seen at least ten times. J is TRBJ2-3 and V is TRBV7-9, with D maybe TRBD2 (6 bases). Germline V lookup: CDR1 SEHNR, CDR2 FQNEAQ (reference sequence). Trimming pared 10 bases from V and 2 bases from J, leaving 16 bases between. This CDR3 has 14 residues. CDR3 in amino acids: CANGTSRSTDTQYF. The CDR3 DNA reads as TGTGCCAACGGGACTTCGCGGTCCACAGATACGCAGTATTTT.

This clonotype appeared a few times. This chain links TRBV20-1 with TRBJ2-5; D tentatively fits TRBD1 or TRBD2 (6 bases each). This CDR3 is built from 15 residues. Germline loops: CDR1 DFQATT, CDR2 SNEGSKA (reference sequence). V was trimmed by 5 bases and J by 1 base, leaving 17 bases between them. The CDR3 protein is CSAAPGAGPQETQYF. The CDR3, as DNA: TGCAGTGCTGCCCCAGGGGCGGGGCCCCAAGAGACCCAGTACTTC.

This clonotype appeared a few times. CDR3 sequence reads: CASSFGVGYEQYF. The CDR3 nucleotides are TGCGCCAGCAGCTTTGGGGTCGGCTACGAGCAGTACTTC. The chain recombines TRBV5-1 with TRBJ2-7, with D unclear. The CDR3 contains 13 residues. Trimming left V 2 bases short and J 3 bases short, with 9 bases between. Looked up from germline, CDR1 is SGHRS and CDR2 is YFSETQ. Full variable domain (missing parts from reference TRBV5-1 and TRBJ2-7): KAGVTQTPRYLIKTRGQQVTLSCSPISGHRSVSWYQQTPGQGLQFLFEYFSETQRNKGNFPGRFSGRQFSNSRSEMNVSTLELGDSALYLCASSFGVGYEQYFGPGTRLTVT.